This T cell receptor (beta chain) was sequenced for a study of blood T cell repertoires in COVID-19. About the research overall: PBMCs, B-cell-depleted T cells, or T cells provided the cDNA or gDNA that made up the material.

The data were produced by immunoSEQ multiplex PCR, yet TCRdb's version contains in-frame clones alone and is incomplete. The sample lists about 90,000 clones; about 88% were seen once. The CDR3 has 16 residues. Germline V CDR1 and CDR2: LNHDA, SQIVND (reference sequence). V was clipped by 1 base and J by 6 bases; unmatched bases: 6. Sequenced input: peripheral blood. The receptor was derived from a man aged 80 or over with active or convalescent COVID-19. The V gene is TRBV19, the J gene TRBJ2-3, with TRBD2 identical over 11 bases. The CDR3 DNA reads TGTGCCAGTAGTATAGCAACTAGCGGGAGAACTGATACGCAGTATTTT. Amino acid sequence: CASSIATSGRTDTQYF.